Listed below are T cell receptor beta chains from one sample, sequenced in a study of T-cell reconstitution after alpha-beta-depleted transplantation in children. TCRdb independently ran MiXCR on the PCR reads; one entry per CDR3 protein. The sample has 500,000 or so distinct CDR3 sequences, about an eighth seen once. This sample comprised PBMCs, mostly from graft donor cells, obtained 180 days after TCRalphabeta/CD19-depleted stem cell transplant. These receptors were collected from a female patient aged 2-10 years who had a stem cell transplant for aplastic anemia, so the T cells may come from the graft donor. The CDR3 runs from the conserved cysteine through the conserved F or W. The D gene is left open where the match is weak. Not all rows give a size; the values are once, few, many and, for expanded clones, a class.

V gene	J gene	clone size	D gene	CDR3 DNA	CDR3 protein
TRBV6-2/TRBV6-3	TRBJ2-1	few	-	TGTGCCACCGTTTCGAGGGGGGGTAAGGATGAGCAGTTCTTC	CATVSRGGKDEQFF
TRBV27	TRBJ1-5	few	-	TGTGCCAGTACTTACAGGAGGCATTTT	CASTYRRHF
TRBV5-1	TRBJ1-1	many	TRBD1	TGCGCCAGCAGCCCACAGGGGGCCGGCTTTGGGGAAGCTTTCTTT	CASSPQGAGFGEAFF
TRBV5-4	TRBJ2-2	-	-	TGTGCCAGCAGCTTGGCATCTGGACACAACACCGGGGAGCTGTTTTTT	CASSLASGHNTGELFF
TRBV20-1	TRBJ1-2	few	-	TGCAGTGCTGCCGTAGGGGTAGCTAACTATGGCTACACCTTC	CSAAVGVANYGYTF
TRBV5-4	TRBJ2-7	few	-	TGTGCCAGCAGCAGCAATTCAGTGGTCGGGCAGTACTTC	CASSSNSVVGQYF
TRBV3-1	TRBJ2-3	-	-	TGTGCCAGCAGCCACCGCCCGCGAGCGCCATCGGATACGCAGTATTTT	CASSHRPRAPSDTQYF
TRBV28	TRBJ1-4	few	TRBD1	TGTGCCAGCAGTTTAAGACAGGGGGCGCGGGAAAAACTGTTTTTT	CASSLRQGAREKLFF
TRBV7-9	TRBJ1-2	-	TRBD1	TGTGCCAGCAGCTACCCGACAGGGGAGGGCTACACCTTC	CASSYPTGEGYTF
TRBV4-2	TRBJ2-5	-	-	TGTGCCAGCAGCCAAGAACCAGGGGAAGAGACCCAGTACTTC	CASSQEPGEETQYF